A single sample is the source of the 12 T cell receptor beta chains below, sequenced in a study of radiotherapy plus CTLA-4 blockade in lung cancer. Sequencing was performed with immunoSEQ multiplex PCR; in TCRdb, only in-frame clones are kept and a portion is missing. Of roughly 58,000 clones in the sample, just under 85% are singletons; the top ten hold 6% to 7%. The sample here was peripheral blood, taken from a patient treated with radiotherapy plus ipilimumab. The receptors here all came from a human donor with non-small cell lung cancer whose response to radiotherapy plus ipilimumab could not be evaluated.

The chain couples TRBV28 to TRBJ1-2, with D perhaps matching TRBD1 (5 bases). The V and J ends lost 6 bases and 2 bases respectively, with 16 bases between them. The CDR3 is 15 residues long. Germline-derived CDR1 and CDR2 are MDHEN and SYDVKM. The CDR3 loop reads CASRSAWGKNYGYTF. The CDR3 region has the DNA TGTGCCAGCAGATCGGCTTGGGGCAAGAACTATGGCTACACCTTC.

The rearrangement links TRBV28 to TRBJ2-1; maybe TRBD2 (6 bases). The germline CDR1 and CDR2 sequences are MDHEN and SYDVKM. The CDR3 covers 16 residues. With 4 bases removed from V and 11 bases from J, the gap between germline ends came to 24 bases. CDR3 coding DNA: TGTGCCAGCAGTTCCGAACAGACTAGGACTACAATGAAGCAGTTCTTC. Translated: CASSSEQTRTTMKQFF.

This chain uses TRBV7-8 with TRBJ1-5; 8 nucleotides match TRBD1. The CDR3 loop spans 18 amino acids. Germline V gives CDR1 SGHVS, CDR2 FQNEAQ. The ends lost 6 bases at V and 0 bases at J; junction bases unmatched: 13. For the CDR3, the DNA is TGTGCCAGCAGTTTCGGGTCAGGGGGCCCACATAGCAATCAGCCCCAGCATTTT. Its translation: CASSFGSGGPHSNQPQHF.

The CDR3 bases are TGTGCCAGTAGTATCCGCGGACAGGGGAATGAAAAACTGTTTTTT. Protein: CASSIRGQGNEKLFF. The chain recombines TRBV19 with TRBJ1-4; 9 bases line up with TRBD1. V was clipped by 3 bases and J by 5 bases; unmatched bases: 4. The CDR3 length is 15 residues. Germline CDR1 and CDR2: LNHDA and SQIVND (reference sequence).

The chain employs TRBV27 and TRBJ1-3, with TRBD1 matching over 8 bases. The V gene end was trimmed by 2 bases and the J gene end by 0 bases; junction bases not matched to a gene: 0. In germline, CDR1 is MNHEY, CDR2 SMNVEV (reference sequence). There are 15 residues in the CDR3. The CDR3, as DNA: TGTGCCAGCAGTTTAACAGGGGGCTCTGGAAACACCATATATTTT. It is translated as CASSLTGGSGNTIYF.

The gene calls are TRBV4-1 and TRBJ1-4, with D unclear. This CDR3 is 15 amino acids long. Germline V gives CDR1 MGHRA, CDR2 YSYEKL. V was cut by 7 bases and J by 5 bases, with 17 bases left in between. The CDR3 region is CASTTPGVLNEKLFF. The CDR3 bases are TGCGCCAGCACCACCCCCGGGGTTCTCAATGAAAAACTGTTTTTT.

This clone was detected once. V and J are TRBV5-1 and TRBJ2-3; 9 nucleotides align to TRBD2. V lost 0 bases, J lost 3 bases, and 11 bases stayed unmatched. In germline, CDR1 is SGHRS, CDR2 YFSETQ. The length of the CDR3 is 18 residues. The CDR3 bases are TGCGCCAGCAGCTTGGAGGGCCCCAGCGGGGGGCTAACAGATACGCAGTATTTT. Translation: CASSLEGPSGGLTDTQYF.

In regard to this clone: A junction end diverges from the germline sequence, so it may reflect a read error. This chain links TRBV19 with TRBJ1-1; D unclear. Germline V gives CDR1 LNHDA, CDR2 SQIVND (reference sequence). CDR3 length: 11 amino acids. The CDR3 protein is CASSRWADAFF. CDR3 in DNA: TGTGCCAGTAGTAGGTGGGCTGACGCTTTCTTT.

The rearrangement uses TRBV10-3 and TRBJ2-1; 8 bases align to TRBD2. The CDR3 sequence is 16 residues long. Germline V gene sequence: CDR1 ENHRY, CDR2 SYGVKD. V gave up 4 bases and J gave up 6 bases; unmatched junction bases: 11. CDR3 in amino acids: CAISGMSSGVRNEQFF. In DNA form, the CDR3 reads TGTGCCATCAGTGGTATGAGTAGCGGGGTCCGCAATGAGCAGTTCTTC.

This clone occurred once. This chain links TRBV29-1 with TRBJ1-2; unclear D gene. The CDR3 runs to 12 residues. Germline V CDR1 and CDR2: SQVTM, ANQGSEA. Trimming took off 4 bases at V and 8 bases at J, with 14 bases between the two ends. The CDR3 DNA reads as TGCAGCGTTGTGAGGCCTAACGAGGGCTACACCTTC. It specifies CSVVRPNEGYTF.

The V gene is TRBV5-1, the J gene TRBJ2-1, with TRBD1 matching 7 bases. Germline V gives CDR1 SGHRS, CDR2 YFSETQ. This CDR3 comprises 15 residues. The J segment lost 3 bases and the V segment lost 0 bases, leaving 3 bases of the junction unmatched. The CDR3 is CASSLEGGGYNEQFF. CDR3 coding DNA: TGCGCCAGCAGCTTGGAAGGGGGCGGCTACAATGAGCAGTTCTTC.

V gene TRBV18 combines with J gene TRBJ2-3; D call uncertain. Germline loops: CDR1 KGHSH, CDR2 LQKENI. The ends were cut back, 0 bases at V and 1 base at J, with 5 bases in the middle. CDR3 size: 14 residues. The CDR3 reads CASSPPRGTDTQYF. The CDR3 DNA sequence: TGTGCCAGCTCACCACCTCGGGGCACAGATACGCAGTATTTT.